These 5 T cell receptor beta chains were sequenced from one sample in a study of T cell responses to AZD1222 COVID-19 vaccine. Method: immunoSEQ multiplex PCR; TCRdb's copy keeps in-frame clones and lacks some. The top ten clones hold about 5.2% of a sample with 50,000 or so clones, around 91% of them seen once. Sequences were derived from peripheral blood, sampled 28 days after the second AZD1222 dose. The source is an adult who received the AZD1222 COVID-19 vaccine.

The count of this clone is one. The chain recombines TRBV9 with TRBJ2-5; D is possibly TRBD1 (6 bases). Per germline, CDR1 SGDLS and CDR2 YYNGEE. The V and J ends lost 0 bases and 3 bases respectively, with 12 bases between them. The CDR3 sequence is 15 residues long. DNA for the CDR3: TGTGCCAGCAGCGTAGGGGGGCAGGGAGAAGAGACCCAGTACTTC. It encodes CASSVGGQGEETQYF.

The chain has TRBV3-1 (or the pseudogene TRBV3-2) and TRBJ1-6; a weak D match, TRBD1 (6 bases). The CDR3 extends over 14 amino acids. V was trimmed by 1 base and J by 5 bases, leaving 6 bases between them. Germline V CDR1 and CDR2: LGHDT, YNNKEL (reference sequence). The CDR3 nucleotides read TGTGCCAGCAGCCAAGGGGGGCATAATTCACCCCTCCACTTT. This translates into CASSQGGHNSPLHF.

The V and J genes are TRBV27 and TRBJ2-3; 9 positions agree with TRBD2. V shed 4 bases, J shed 4 bases, and the junction held 6 bases outside the gene matches. The CDR3 is 15 amino acids. Looked up from germline, CDR1 is MNHEY and CDR2 is SMNVEV (reference sequence). The CDR3 protein is CASSSGLALPDTQYF. CDR3 DNA sequence: TGTGCCAGCAGTTCGGGACTAGCATTGCCAGATACGCAGTATTTT.

The V and J genes are TRBV7-8 and TRBJ1-1, with D unresolved. The germline V gene has CDR1 SGHVS and CDR2 FQNEAQ. This CDR3 comprises 14 residues. The germline V and J ends were trimmed by 5 bases and 0 bases, with 10 bases remaining between them. CDR3 in amino acids: CASSLDRLNTEAFF. The CDR3 DNA sequence: TGTGCCAGCAGCCTAGACCGATTGAACACTGAAGCTTTCTTT.

This chain connects TRBV19 to TRBJ2-2, with D uncertain. CDR1 is LNHDA and CDR2 is SQIVND in the germline V gene (reference sequence). The CDR3 covers 13 residues. V was trimmed by 2 bases and J by 8 bases, leaving 9 bases between them. CDR3 protein: CASSILSEGELFF. CDR3 bases: TGTGCCAGTAGTATACTGTCCGAAGGGGAGCTGTTTTTT.